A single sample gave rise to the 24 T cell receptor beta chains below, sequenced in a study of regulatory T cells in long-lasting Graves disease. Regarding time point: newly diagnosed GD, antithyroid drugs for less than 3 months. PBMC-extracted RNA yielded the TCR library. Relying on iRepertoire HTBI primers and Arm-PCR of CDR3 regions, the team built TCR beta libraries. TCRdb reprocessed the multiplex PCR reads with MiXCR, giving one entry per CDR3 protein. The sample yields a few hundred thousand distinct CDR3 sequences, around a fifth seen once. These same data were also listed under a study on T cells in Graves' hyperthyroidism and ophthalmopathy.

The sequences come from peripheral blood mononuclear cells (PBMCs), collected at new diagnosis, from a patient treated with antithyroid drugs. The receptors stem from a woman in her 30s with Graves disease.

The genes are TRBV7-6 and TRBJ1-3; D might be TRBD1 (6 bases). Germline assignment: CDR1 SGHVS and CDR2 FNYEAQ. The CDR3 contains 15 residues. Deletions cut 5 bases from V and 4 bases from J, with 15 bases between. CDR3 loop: CASSATGALGNTIYF. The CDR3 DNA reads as TGTGCCAGCAGCGCTACGGGGGCACTCGGAAACACCATATATTTT. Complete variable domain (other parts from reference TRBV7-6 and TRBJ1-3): GAGVSQSPRYKVTKRGQDVALRCDPISGHVSLYWYRQALGQGPEFLTYFNYEAQQDKSGLPNDRFSAERPEGSISTLTIQRTEQRDSAMYRCASSATGALGNTIYFGEGSWLTVV.

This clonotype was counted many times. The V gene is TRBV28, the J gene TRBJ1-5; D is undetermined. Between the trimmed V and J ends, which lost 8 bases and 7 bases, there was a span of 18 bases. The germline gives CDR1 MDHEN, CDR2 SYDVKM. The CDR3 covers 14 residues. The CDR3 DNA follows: TGTGCCAGCGGGCGGGCGTCGGTTCGGCAGCCCCAGCATTTT. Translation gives CASGRASVRQPQHF.

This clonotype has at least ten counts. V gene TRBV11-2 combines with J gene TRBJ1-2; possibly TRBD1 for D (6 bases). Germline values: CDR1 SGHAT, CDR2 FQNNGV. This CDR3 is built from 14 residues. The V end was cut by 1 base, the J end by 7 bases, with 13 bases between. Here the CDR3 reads CASSLAGAKFGYTF. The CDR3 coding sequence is TGTGCCAGCAGCTTAGCGGGGGCGAAATTTGGCTACACCTTC. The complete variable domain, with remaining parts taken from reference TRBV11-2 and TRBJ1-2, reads EAGVAQSPRYKIIEKRQSVAFWCNPISGHATLYWYQQILGQGPKLLIQFQNNGVVDDSQLPKDRFSAERLKGVDSTLKIQPAKLEDSAVYLCASSLAGAKFGYTFGSGTRLTVV.

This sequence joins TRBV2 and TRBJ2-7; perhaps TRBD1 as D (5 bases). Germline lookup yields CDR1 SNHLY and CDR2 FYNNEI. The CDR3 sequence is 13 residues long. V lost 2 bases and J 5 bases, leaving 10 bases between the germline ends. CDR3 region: CASSEQGGHEQYF. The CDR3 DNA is TGTGCCAGCAGTGAACAGGGCGGACACGAGCAGTACTTC.

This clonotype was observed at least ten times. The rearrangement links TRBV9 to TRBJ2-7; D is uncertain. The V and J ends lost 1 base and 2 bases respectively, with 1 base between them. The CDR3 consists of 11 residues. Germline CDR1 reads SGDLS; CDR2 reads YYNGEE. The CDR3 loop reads CASSVPYEQYF. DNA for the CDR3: TGTGCCAGCAGCGTACCCTACGAGCAGTACTTC.

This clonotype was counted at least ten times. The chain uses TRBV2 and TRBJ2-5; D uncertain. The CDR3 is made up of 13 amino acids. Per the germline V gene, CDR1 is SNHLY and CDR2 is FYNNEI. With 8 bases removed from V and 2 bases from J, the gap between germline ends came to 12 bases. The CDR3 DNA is TGTGCCAGCCTAATTCCCCCACAAGAGACCCAGTACTTC. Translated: CASLIPPQETQYF.

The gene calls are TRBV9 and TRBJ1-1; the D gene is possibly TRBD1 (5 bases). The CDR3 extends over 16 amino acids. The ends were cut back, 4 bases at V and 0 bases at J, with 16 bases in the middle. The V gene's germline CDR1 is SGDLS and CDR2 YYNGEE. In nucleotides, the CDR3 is TGTGCCAGCAGCAGAGGGTCGCAGGGACTGAACACTGAAGCTTTCTTT. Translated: CASSRGSQGLNTEAFF.

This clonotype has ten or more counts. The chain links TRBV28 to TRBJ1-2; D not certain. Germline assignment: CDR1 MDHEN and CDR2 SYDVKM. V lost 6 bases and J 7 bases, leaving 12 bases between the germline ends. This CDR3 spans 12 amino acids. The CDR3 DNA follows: TGTGCCAGCAGCCACGGGGTGGCTGGCTACACCTTC. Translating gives CASSHGVAGYTF.

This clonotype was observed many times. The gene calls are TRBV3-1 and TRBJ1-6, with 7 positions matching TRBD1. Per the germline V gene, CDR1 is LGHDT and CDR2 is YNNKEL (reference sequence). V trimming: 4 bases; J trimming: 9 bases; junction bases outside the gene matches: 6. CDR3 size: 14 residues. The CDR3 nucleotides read TGTGCCAGCAGCCCGGTAACAGGGGCTTCACCCCTCCACTTT. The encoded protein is CASSPVTGASPLHF.

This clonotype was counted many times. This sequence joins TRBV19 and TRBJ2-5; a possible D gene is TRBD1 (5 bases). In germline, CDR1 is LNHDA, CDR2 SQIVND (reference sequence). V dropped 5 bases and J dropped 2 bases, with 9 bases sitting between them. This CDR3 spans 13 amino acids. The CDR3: CASSLTEQETQYF. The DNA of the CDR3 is TGTGCCAGTAGTCTGACAGAGCAAGAGACCCAGTACTTC.

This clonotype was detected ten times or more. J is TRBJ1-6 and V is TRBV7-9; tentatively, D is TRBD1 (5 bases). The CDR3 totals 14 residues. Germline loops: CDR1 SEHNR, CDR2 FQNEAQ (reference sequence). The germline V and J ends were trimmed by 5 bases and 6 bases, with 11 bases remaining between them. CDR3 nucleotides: TGTGCCAGCAGCGTCGGGACGGGTAATTCACCCCTCCACTTT. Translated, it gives CASSVGTGNSPLHF.

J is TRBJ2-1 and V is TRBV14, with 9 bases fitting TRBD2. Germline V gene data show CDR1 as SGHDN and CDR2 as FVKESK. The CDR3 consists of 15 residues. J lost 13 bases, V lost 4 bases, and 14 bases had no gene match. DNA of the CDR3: TGTGCCAGCAGCCCCTACCAGGGGCGGGGGGGGACACAGTTCTTC. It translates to CASSPYQGRGGTQFF.

CDR3 sequence: CASSLPDFTDTQYF. DNA for the CDR3: TGTGCCAGCAGTTTGCCAGATTTCACAGATACGCAGTATTTT. The chain is built from TRBV28 and TRBJ2-3, with no clear D. This CDR3 spans 14 amino acids. Trimming took 3 bases from V and 2 from J, leaving 9 bases between them. The V gene's germline CDR1 is MDHEN and CDR2 SYDVKM.

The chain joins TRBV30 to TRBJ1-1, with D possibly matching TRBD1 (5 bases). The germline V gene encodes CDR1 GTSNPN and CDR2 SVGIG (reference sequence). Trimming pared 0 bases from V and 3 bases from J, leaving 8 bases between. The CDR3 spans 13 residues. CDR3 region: CAWSVGGDTEAFF. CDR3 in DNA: TGTGCCTGGAGTGTGGGGGGGGACACTGAAGCTTTCTTT.

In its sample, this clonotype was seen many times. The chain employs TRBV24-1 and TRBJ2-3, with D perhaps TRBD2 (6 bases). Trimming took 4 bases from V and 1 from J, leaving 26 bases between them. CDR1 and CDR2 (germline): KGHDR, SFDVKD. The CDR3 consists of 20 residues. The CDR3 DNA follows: TGTGCCACCAGTGAGATCGGGGTAGCGGAGCCGTCCATCGGCACAGATACGCAGTATTTT. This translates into CATSEIGVAEPSIGTDTQYF.

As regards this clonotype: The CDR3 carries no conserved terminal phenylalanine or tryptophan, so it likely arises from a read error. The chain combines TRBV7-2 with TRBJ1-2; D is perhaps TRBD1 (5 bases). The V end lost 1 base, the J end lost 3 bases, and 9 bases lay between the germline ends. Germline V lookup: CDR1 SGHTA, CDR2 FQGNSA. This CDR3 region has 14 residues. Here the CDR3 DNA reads TGTGCCAGCAGCTTAGGGGGCAGGGACTATGGCTACACCCTC. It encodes CASSLGGRDYGYTL.

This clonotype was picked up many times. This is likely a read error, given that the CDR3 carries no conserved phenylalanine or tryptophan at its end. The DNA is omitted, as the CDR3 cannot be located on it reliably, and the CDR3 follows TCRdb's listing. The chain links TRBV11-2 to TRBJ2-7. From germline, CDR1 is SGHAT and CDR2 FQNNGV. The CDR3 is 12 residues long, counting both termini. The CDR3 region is CASSSDGITHSI.

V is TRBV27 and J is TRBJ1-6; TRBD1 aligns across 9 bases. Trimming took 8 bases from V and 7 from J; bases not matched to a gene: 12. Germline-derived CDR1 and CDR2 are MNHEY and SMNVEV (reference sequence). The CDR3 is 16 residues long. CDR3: CASASIQGARNSPLHF. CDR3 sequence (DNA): TGTGCCAGCGCCTCTATACAGGGGGCTCGGAATTCACCCCTCCACTTT.

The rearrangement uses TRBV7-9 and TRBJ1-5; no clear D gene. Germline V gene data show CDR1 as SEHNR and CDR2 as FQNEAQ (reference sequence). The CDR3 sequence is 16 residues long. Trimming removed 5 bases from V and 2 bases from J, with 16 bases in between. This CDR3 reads CASSAEEGLGNQPQHF. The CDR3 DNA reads TGTGCCAGCAGCGCCGAAGAAGGGCTCGGCAATCAGCCCCAGCATTTT.

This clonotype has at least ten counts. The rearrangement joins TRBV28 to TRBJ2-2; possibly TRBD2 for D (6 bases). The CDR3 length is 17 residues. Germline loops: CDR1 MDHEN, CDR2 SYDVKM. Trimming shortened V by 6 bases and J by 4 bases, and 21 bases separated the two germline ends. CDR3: CASSQPALRESTGELFF. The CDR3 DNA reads TGTGCCAGCAGCCAACCGGCGCTACGGGAGTCCACCGGGGAGCTGTTTTTT.

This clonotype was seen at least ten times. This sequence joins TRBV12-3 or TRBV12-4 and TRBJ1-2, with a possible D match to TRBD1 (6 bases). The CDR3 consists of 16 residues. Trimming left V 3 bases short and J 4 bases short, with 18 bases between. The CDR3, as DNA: TGTGCCAGCAGTTTGTCCGCAGGGGTTAGGGTCTATGGCTACACCTTC. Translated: CASSLSAGVRVYGYTF.

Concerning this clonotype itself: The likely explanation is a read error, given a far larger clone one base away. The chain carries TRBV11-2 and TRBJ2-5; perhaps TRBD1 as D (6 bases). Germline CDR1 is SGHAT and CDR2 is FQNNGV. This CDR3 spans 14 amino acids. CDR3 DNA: TGTGCCAGCAGCTTAGGGGGTGGGGGCAATGAGCAGTTGTTC. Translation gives CASSLGGGGNEQLF.

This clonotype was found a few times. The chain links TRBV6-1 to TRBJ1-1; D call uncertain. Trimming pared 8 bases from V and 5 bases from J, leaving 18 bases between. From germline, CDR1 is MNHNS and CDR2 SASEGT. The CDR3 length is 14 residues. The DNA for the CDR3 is TGTGCCAGCCATCACACAGAAAGGAGGACTGAAGCTTTCTTT. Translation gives CASHHTERRTEAFF.

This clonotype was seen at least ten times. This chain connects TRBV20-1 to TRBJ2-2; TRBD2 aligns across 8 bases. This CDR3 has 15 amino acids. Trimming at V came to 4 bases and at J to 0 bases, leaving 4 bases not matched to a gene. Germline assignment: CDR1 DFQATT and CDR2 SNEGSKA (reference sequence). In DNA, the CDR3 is TGCAGTGCTACCCCGGGACTAGCGAACACCGGGGAGCTGTTTTTT. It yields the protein CSATPGLANTGELFF.